The subject of this entry is one TCR beta chain. What it recognizes is unknown. This sample stems from a study of cytomegalovirus exposure and HLA in healthy donors. Study information: Most donors, 70% to 85% of roughly 400 genotyped, fell in the Caucasian-associated ancestry cluster. Study outcomes and limitations: The study found most TCR sequences rare, yet found some public TCRs in many donors. The authors later linked a missense DCLRE1C variant to TCR beta V- and J-gene trimming.

The study ran its PCR with 60 Vbeta and 13 Jbeta primers. Measured with immunoSEQ multiplex PCR; TCRdb has only the in-frame clones, and not every one. Of some 93,000 clones in the sample, approximately 68% were seen once. The sequencing sample was made of PBMCs. This receptor was obtained from a boy under 18 in good health and CMV-seropositive.

This chain's CDR3 is CASSSGLPFSYNEQFF. The CDR3 DNA reads TGTGCCAGCAGCTCGGGACTGCCCTTCTCCTACAATGAGCAGTTCTTC. The rearrangement uses TRBV7-9 and TRBJ2-1; D possibly corresponds to TRBD2 (6 bases). The CDR3 contains 16 residues. The germline V gene encodes CDR1 SEHNR and CDR2 FQNEAQ (reference sequence). The V end was cut by 4 bases, the J end by 0 bases, with 13 bases between.